The clone carrying this TCR beta chain was found a few times. Antigen unknown. This may arise from a read error, as a much more abundant clone is one base away. The CDR3 regions of TCR beta were amplified from RNA transcripts. With the HTBI primer set, the TCR CDR3 went through a first round of RT-PCR. Via MiXCR, TCRdb re-called the multiplex PCR reads, giving one row per CDR3 protein. The sample has about 550,000 distinct CDR3 sequences, around 21% seen once. CDR3 length: 15 residues. V gave up 9 bases and J gave up 4 bases; unmatched junction bases: 14. Germline V CDR1 and CDR2: MDHEN, SYDVKM. The data were obtained in a study of T cells in Graves' hyperthyroidism and ophthalmopathy. Study-wide points: Peripheral blood also featured most of the thyroid clonotypes expanded above 0.001.

Sequenced input: blood. The J gene is TRBJ1-1, the V gene TRBV28; 7 positions agree with TRBD1. The source of this sequence is a man in his late teens or twenties with Graves' hyperthyroidism. The CDR3 coding sequence is TGTGCCAGTGGAGGGCAACAGGGGATGAGCACTGAAGCTTTCTTT. Its protein product is CASGGQQGMSTEAFF. Using reference TRBV28 and TRBJ1-1 for the parts outside the CDR3, the full variable domain is DVKVTQSSRYLVKRTGEKVFLECVQDMDHENMFWYRQDPGLGLRLIYFSYDVKMKEKGDIPEGYSVSREKKERFSLILESASTNQTSMYLCASGGQQGMSTEAFFGQGTRLTVV.